These T cell receptor beta chains were read from a single sample in a study of control samples from healthy donors and cancer patients. Assay: immunoSEQ multiplex PCR; the TCRdb copy retains only in-frame clones and omits some. The sample shows about 42,000 clones, less than 90% of them seen only once. Material for sequencing was blood. These receptors were obtained from a man aged 55-75 years in good health. CDR3s include the opening cysteine and the closing phenylalanine or tryptophan. A D gene is named only where the DNA matches it firmly. Size tells how often a clone was seen (once, few, many) or the class of an expanded clone, and some rows leave it out.

CDR3	DNA	D	V	J	size
CASTDHSYGNQPQHF	TGTGCCAGTACCGACCATAGTTATGGCAATCAGCCCCAGCATTTT	NA	TRBV19	TRBJ1-5	few
CASSLGPDNEQFF	TGTGCCAGCAGCTTAGGCCCCGACAATGAGCAGTTCTTC	NA	TRBV11-2	TRBJ2-1	NA
CASSQDPSRLTNYGYTF	TGTGCCAGCAGCCAAGATCCCTCGCGGTTAACTAACTATGGCTACACCTTC	NA	TRBV14	TRBJ1-2	NA
CASSIIGQGNTEAFF	TGTGCCAGTAGTATAATCGGACAGGGGAACACTGAAGCTTTCTTT	TRBD1	TRBV19	TRBJ1-1	NA
CSAMRGSMETQYF	TGCAGCGCCATGAGGGGATCAATGGAGACCCAGTACTTC	NA	TRBV29-1	TRBJ2-5	NA
CASSLARRNTEAFF	TGTGCCAGCAGCTTGGCCCGGCGTAACACTGAAGCTTTCTTT	NA	TRBV5-4	TRBJ1-1	NA
CASRTGSYGYTF	TGTGCCAGCAGGACAGGGTCCTATGGCTACACCTTC	TRBD1	TRBV6-5	TRBJ1-2	NA
CASSPPRTSDTQYF	TGCGCCAGCAGCCCCCCTCGGACATCAGATACGCAGTATTTT	NA	TRBV4-1	TRBJ2-3	NA
CASSPPPGTYEQYF	TGTGCCAGCAGTCCCCCCCCAGGCACCTACGAGCAGTACTTC	NA	TRBV28	TRBJ2-7	NA
CSASPGGRATNEKLFF	TGCAGTGCTAGTCCCGGGGGGCGAGCAACTAATGAAAAACTGTTTTTT	NA	TRBV20-1	TRBJ1-4	NA
CASSMGLEDYEQYF	TGTGCCAGTAGCATGGGACTAGAGGACTACGAGCAGTACTTC	TRBD2	TRBV19	TRBJ2-7	NA
CASSLREGAGANVLTF	TGTGCCAGCAGCTTGAGGGAGGGTGCTGGGGCCAACGTCCTGACTTTC	TRBD2	TRBV5-6	TRBJ2-6	NA
CASSQGASPLHF	TGTGCCAGCAGCCAAGGGGCTTCACCCCTCCACTTT	NA	TRBV12-3/TRBV12-4	TRBJ1-6	NA
CASSIGVGGTGELFF	TGTGCCAGTAGTATAGGTGTAGGTGGAACCGGGGAGCTGTTTTTT	NA	TRBV19	TRBJ2-2	NA
CARYRERNEKLFF	TGTGCCAGGTACAGGGAACGAAATGAAAAACTGTTTTTT	NA	TRBV19	TRBJ1-4	once
CASSVGTGANVLTF	TGTGCCAGTAGTGTGGGTACTGGGGCCAACGTCCTGACTTTC	NA	TRBV19	TRBJ2-6	NA
CASSFKGFEQYF	TGTGCCAGCAGTTTTAAAGGGTTCGAGCAGTACTTC	NA	TRBV27	TRBJ2-7	once
CASSLAGQGTGELFF	TGTGCCAGCAGCTTAGCCGGACAGGGAACCGGGGAGCTGTTTTTT	TRBD1	TRBV7-3	TRBJ2-2	NA
CASSYSALGSYEQYF	TGTGCCAGCAGTTACTCGGCCCTAGGCTCCTACGAGCAGTACTTC	NA	TRBV6-5	TRBJ2-7	few
CASNDSGGPYEQYF	TGTGCCAGCAACGATTCAGGGGGACCCTACGAGCAGTACTTC	TRBD1	TRBV28	TRBJ2-7	NA
CASSRGQGAAFF	TGTGCCAGCAGCCGTGGACAGGGGGCAGCTTTCTTT	TRBD1	TRBV27	TRBJ1-1	NA
CSVGSVTGISTPGNEQFF	TGCAGCGTTGGATCGGTTACCGGGATCTCCACCCCTGGCAATGAGCAGTTCTTC	NA	TRBV29-1	TRBJ2-1	NA
CASNVQGAGGTGELFF	TGTGCCAGCAATGTACAGGGGGCAGGGGGCACCGGGGAGCTGTTTTTT	TRBD1	TRBV6-4	TRBJ2-2	NA
CASSQQQGSEKLFF	TGCGCCAGCAGCCAGCAACAGGGTAGTGAAAAACTGTTTTTT	NA	TRBV4-1	TRBJ1-4	NA
CASSLGPTGLNTEAFF	TGCGCCAGCAGCTTGGGCCCTACAGGGTTGAACACTGAAGCTTTCTTT	NA	TRBV5-1	TRBJ1-1	NA
CATSREALDREDQPQHF	TGTGCCACCAGCAGAGAAGCTCTCGACAGGGAAGATCAGCCCCAGCATTTT	TRBD1	TRBV15	TRBJ1-5	NA
CASSYPPREAFF	TGTGCCAGCAGTTACCCCCCCCGTGAAGCTTTCTTT	NA	TRBV6-5	TRBJ1-1	NA
CASSHDRAANEKLFF	TGCGCCAGCAGCCACGACAGGGCGGCTAATGAAAAACTGTTTTTT	TRBD1	TRBV5-1	TRBJ1-4	NA
CASSPGHGSGGYTF	TGTGCCAGTTCGCCGGGACACGGCTCCGGGGGCTACACCTTC	NA	TRBV19	TRBJ1-2	few
CASTPLAGYNEQFF	TGTGCCTCCACACCACTAGCGGGATACAATGAGCAGTTCTTC	TRBD2	TRBV30	TRBJ2-1	NA
CASSSGHSYSNQPQHF	TGTGCCAGCAGTTCTGGACATAGTTATAGCAATCAGCCCCAGCATTTT	NA	TRBV6-2/TRBV6-3	TRBJ1-5	NA
CARGGEETQYF	TGTGCCAGGGGAGGGGAAGAGACCCAGTACTTC	TRBD2	TRBV19	TRBJ2-5	NA
CASSQDPFSGRADTQYF	TGCGCCAGCAGCCAAGATCCATTTAGCGGGAGGGCAGATACGCAGTATTTT	TRBD2	TRBV4-1	TRBJ2-3	NA
CASSIVPSSPLHF	TGTGCCAGTAGTATAGTACCCAGCTCACCCCTCCACTTT	NA	TRBV19	TRBJ1-6	NA
CASSPINTVRGTGELFF	TGTGCCAGCAGCCCAATCAACACAGTGAGGGGGACCGGGGAGCTGTTTTTT	NA	TRBV14	TRBJ2-2	NA
CASSKGQGEAVNQPQHF	TGTGCCAGTAGTAAAGGACAGGGAGAAGCAGTCAATCAGCCCCAGCATTTT	TRBD1	TRBV19	TRBJ1-5	NA
CASSSGQGATSYGYTF	TGTGCCAGCAGTTCAGGACAGGGCGCTACTAGCTATGGCTACACCTTC	TRBD1	TRBV28	TRBJ1-2	NA
CASSFAGQGETQYF	TGTGCCAGCAGCTTCGCCGGACAAGGGGAGACCCAGTACTTC	NA	TRBV5-5	TRBJ2-5	NA
CASSAPRASGNTIYF	TGTGCCAGCAGTGCCCCCCGGGCCTCTGGAAACACCATATATTTT	NA	TRBV28	TRBJ1-3	NA
CASKPGQGDNEQFF	TGTGCCAGTAAACCGGGACAGGGTGACAATGAGCAGTTCTTC	TRBD1	TRBV19	TRBJ2-1	NA